This T cell receptor beta chain was captured in a study of T cell responses to AZD1222 COVID-19 vaccine. As to this clone: Its antigen remains unknown.

The assay was immunoSEQ multiplex PCR, and TCRdb's table has in-frame clones only and misses some. The repertoire holds 210,000 or so clones, with less than 95% as singletons. V was cut by 4 bases and J by 3 bases, with 18 bases left in between. The CDR3 contains 16 residues. The germline gives CDR1 MNHEY, CDR2 SVGEGT. Study-wide findings and caveats: Clonal diversity may have been underestimated in mostly white British donors. The study sampled repertoires only after the peak T cell response.

This TCR was recovered from an adult who received the MenACWY meningococcal vaccine as a control. The gene calls are TRBV6-2 or TRBV6-3 and TRBJ1-1; perhaps TRBD1 as D (5 bases). The sequencing here drew on peripheral blood, taken 28 days after the second dose of the MenACWY control vaccine. The CDR3 spells CASSSRAGSGYTEAFF. The CDR3 region has the DNA TGTGCCAGCAGTTCACGGGCAGGGAGTGGGTACACTGAAGCTTTCTTT.